Each of the 8 T cell receptor beta chains below was sequenced from the same sample in a study of Ad26.COV2.S vaccination and SARS-CoV-2 variants. This sample's treatment: around 19 received Ad26.COV2.S at low or high dose, single or two shots; about five received placebo; per-sample allocation not given. Sampling happened 63 days after the first vaccine or placebo injection. Some clones are missing from TCRdb's copy, which holds only in-frame ones; the method was immunoSEQ multiplex PCR. This table holds hundreds of thousands of clones, approximately 86% found once. The sequencing here drew on peripheral blood, taken in a trial of Ad26.COV2.S vaccine versus placebo. The receptor source for this set is a person aged 18-60 years who received the Ad26.COV2.S COVID-19 vaccine or a placebo.

The chain has TRBV11-2 and TRBJ2-7; D is possibly TRBD1 (5 bases). V was shortened by 3 bases and J by 3 bases, with 15 bases between the two germline ends. The CDR3 loop spans 15 amino acids. Germline-derived CDR1 and CDR2 are SGHAT and FQNNGV. CDR3 coding DNA: TGTGCCAGCAGCTTTGGGGCGGATGACAACTACGAGCAGTACTTC. Residues: CASSFGADDNYEQYF. The full variable domain, its missing parts supplied by reference TRBV11-2 and TRBJ2-7, is EAGVAQSPRYKIIEKRQSVAFWCNPISGHATLYWYQQILGQGPKLLIQFQNNGVVDDSQLPKDRFSAERLKGVDSTLKIQPAKLEDSAVYLCASSFGADDNYEQYFGPGTRLTVT.

This clone turned up a few times. The chain has TRBV3-1 (or the pseudogene TRBV3-2) and TRBJ1-1, with 8 bases lining up with TRBD1. The V segment lost 8 bases and the J segment 0 bases; nucleotides outside the gene matches: 11. Germline CDR1 and CDR2: LGHDT and YNNKEL (reference sequence). The CDR3 runs 16 residues. The CDR3, as DNA: TGTGCCAGCGGCCCAGGGGGCCAGACAATGAACACTGAAGCTTTCTTT. It encodes CASGPGGQTMNTEAFF.

This chain connects TRBV6-2 or TRBV6-3 to TRBJ1-2, with D perhaps matching TRBD1 (5 bases). The CDR3 has 13 amino acids. V lost 2 bases and J 2 bases, leaving 6 bases between the germline ends. In germline, CDR1 is MNHEY, CDR2 SVGEGT. The CDR3 DNA reads TGTGCCAGCAGTTACGCAGGGAACTATGGCTACACCTTC. Protein: CASSYAGNYGYTF.

This chain links TRBV18 with TRBJ1-1; D ambiguous. The CDR3 loop spans 12 amino acids. Germline CDR1 KGHSH, CDR2 LQKENI. Trimming removed 3 bases from V and 3 bases from J, with 5 bases in between. CDR3 sequence: CASSPVYTEAFF. DNA for the CDR3: TGTGCCAGCTCACCGGTGTACACTGAAGCTTTCTTT.

The table lists this clone with many counts. The chain joins TRBV28 to TRBJ1-2; D not certain. V was pared by 5 bases and J by 3 bases, with 10 bases between. Germline V gene data show CDR1 as MDHEN and CDR2 as SYDVKM. The CDR3 has 13 residues. CDR3 protein: CASSPGADYGYTF. As DNA, the CDR3 is TGTGCCAGCAGTCCCGGCGCAGACTATGGCTACACCTTC.

The chain employs TRBV7-9 and TRBJ2-1; D unresolved. The germline V gene encodes CDR1 SEHNR and CDR2 FQNEAQ (reference sequence). This CDR3 region has 16 residues. V lost 1 base and J lost 0, with 10 bases in between. DNA of the CDR3: TGTGCCAGCAGCTTAGATAGAAGAAGCTCCTACAATGAGCAGTTCTTC. It yields the protein CASSLDRRSSYNEQFF.

This chain connects TRBV4-1 to TRBJ2-2; D is unresolved. The germline V gene has CDR1 MGHRA and CDR2 YSYEKL. This CDR3 spans 14 amino acids. Deletions cut 1 base from V and 4 bases from J, with 7 bases between. CDR3 nucleotide sequence: TGCGCCAGCAGCCAAGTCCTTACCACCGGGGAGCTGTTTTTT. Its protein product is CASSQVLTTGELFF.

The CDR3 nucleotides read TGTGCCAGCAGTGACTCGAATCAGGGTTTCTCTGGGGCCAACGTCCTGACTTTC. Protein product: CASSDSNQGFSGANVLTF. The rearrangement links TRBV6-4 to TRBJ2-6; a weak D match, TRBD1 (5 bases). V was trimmed by 0 bases and J by 0 bases, leaving 12 bases between them. Germline V CDR1 and CDR2: MRHNA, SNTAGT. The CDR3 is 18 residues long.